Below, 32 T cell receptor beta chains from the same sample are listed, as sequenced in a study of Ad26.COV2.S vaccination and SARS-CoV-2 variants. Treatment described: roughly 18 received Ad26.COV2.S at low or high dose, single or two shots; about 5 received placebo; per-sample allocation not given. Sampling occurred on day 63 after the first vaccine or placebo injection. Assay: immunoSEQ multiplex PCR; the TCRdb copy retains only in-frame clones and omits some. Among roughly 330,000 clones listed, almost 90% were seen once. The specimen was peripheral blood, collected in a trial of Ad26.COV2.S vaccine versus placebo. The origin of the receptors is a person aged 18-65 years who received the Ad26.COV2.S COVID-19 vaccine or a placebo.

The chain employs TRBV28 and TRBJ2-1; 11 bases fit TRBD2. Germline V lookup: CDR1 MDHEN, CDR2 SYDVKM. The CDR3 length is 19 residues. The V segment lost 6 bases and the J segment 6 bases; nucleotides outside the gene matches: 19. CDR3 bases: TGTGCCAGCAGCTCCTCCGGGACAGCCATGGGACTAGCGGTCAATGAGCAGTTCTTC. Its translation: CASSSSGTAMGLAVNEQFF. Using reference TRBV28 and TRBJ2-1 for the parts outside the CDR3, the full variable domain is DVKVTQSSRYLVKRTGEKVFLECVQDMDHENMFWYRQDPGLGLRLIYFSYDVKMKEKGDIPEGYSVSREKKERFSLILESASTNQTSMYLCASSSSGTAMGLAVNEQFFGPGTRLTVL.

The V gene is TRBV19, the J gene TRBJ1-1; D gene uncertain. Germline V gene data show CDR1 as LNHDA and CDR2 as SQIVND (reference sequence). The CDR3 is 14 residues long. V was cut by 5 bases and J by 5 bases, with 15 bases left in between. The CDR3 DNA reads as TGTGCCAGTAGTTTAAGGGCCGGGTGGACTGAAGCTTTCTTT. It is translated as CASSLRAGWTEAFF.

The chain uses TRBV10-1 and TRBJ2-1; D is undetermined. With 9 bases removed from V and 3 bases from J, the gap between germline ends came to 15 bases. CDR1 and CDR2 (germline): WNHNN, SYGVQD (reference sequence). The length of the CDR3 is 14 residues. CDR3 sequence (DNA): TGCGCCAGGACGGTTGCGCGAGACTACAATGAGCAGTTCTTC. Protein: CARTVARDYNEQFF.

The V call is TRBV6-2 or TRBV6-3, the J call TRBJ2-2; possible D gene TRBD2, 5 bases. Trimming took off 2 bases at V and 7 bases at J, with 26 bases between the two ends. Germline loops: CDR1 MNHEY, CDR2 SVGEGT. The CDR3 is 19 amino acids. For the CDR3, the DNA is TGTGCCAGCAGTTACATGAGCTTTTTACCCTCAACTGCGGGCGGGGAGCTGTTTTTT. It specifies CASSYMSFLPSTAGGELFF.

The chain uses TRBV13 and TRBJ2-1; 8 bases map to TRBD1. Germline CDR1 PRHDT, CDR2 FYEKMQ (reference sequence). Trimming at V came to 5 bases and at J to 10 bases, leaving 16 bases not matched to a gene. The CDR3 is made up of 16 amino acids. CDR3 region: CASSQSGGPGFWEQFF. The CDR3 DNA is TGTGCCAGCAGCCAGTCAGGGGGCCCGGGATTCTGGGAGCAGTTCTTC.

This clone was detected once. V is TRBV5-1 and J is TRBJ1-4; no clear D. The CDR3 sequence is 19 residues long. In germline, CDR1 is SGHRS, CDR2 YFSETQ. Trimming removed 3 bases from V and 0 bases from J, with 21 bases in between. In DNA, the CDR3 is TGCGCCAGCAGCTCGGGCCGTGGAAACCTCGGTGCAACTAATGAAAAACTGTTTTTT. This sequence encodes CASSSGRGNLGATNEKLFF.

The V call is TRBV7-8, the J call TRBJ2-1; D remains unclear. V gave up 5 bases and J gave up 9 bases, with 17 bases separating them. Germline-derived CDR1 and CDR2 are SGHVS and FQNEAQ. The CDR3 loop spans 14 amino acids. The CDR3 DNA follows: TGTGCCAGCAGCCGCTTCTCAGTCGTTGGTGAGCAGTTCTTC. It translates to CASSRFSVVGEQFF.

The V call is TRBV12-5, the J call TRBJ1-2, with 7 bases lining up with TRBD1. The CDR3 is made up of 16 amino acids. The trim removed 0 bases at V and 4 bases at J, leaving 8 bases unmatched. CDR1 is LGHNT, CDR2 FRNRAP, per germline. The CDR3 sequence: CASGLVGQVHPYGYTF. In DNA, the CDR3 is TGTGCTAGTGGTTTGGTAGGACAGGTCCACCCCTATGGCTACACCTTC.

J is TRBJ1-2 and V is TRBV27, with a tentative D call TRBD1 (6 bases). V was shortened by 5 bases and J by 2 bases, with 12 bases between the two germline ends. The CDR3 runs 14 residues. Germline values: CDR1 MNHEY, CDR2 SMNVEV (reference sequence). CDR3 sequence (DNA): TGTGCCAGCAGTGTAACAGGGATAAACTATGGCTACACCTTC. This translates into CASSVTGINYGYTF.

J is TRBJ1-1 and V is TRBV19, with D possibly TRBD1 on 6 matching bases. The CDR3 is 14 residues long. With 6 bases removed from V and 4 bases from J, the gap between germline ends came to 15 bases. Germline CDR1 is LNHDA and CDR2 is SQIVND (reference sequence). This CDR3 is CASRGGRDITEAFF. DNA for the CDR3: TGTGCCAGTAGGGGGGGCAGGGATATCACTGAAGCTTTCTTT.

As DNA, the CDR3 is TGTGCCAGCAGAATTTACAATTCACCCCTCCACTTT. Encoded protein: CASRIYNSPLHF. V and J are TRBV7-2 and TRBJ1-6, with D hard to call. Between the trimmed V and J ends, which lost 6 bases and 7 bases, there was a span of 7 bases. Germline V gene data show CDR1 as SGHTA and CDR2 as FQGNSA. The CDR3 runs 12 residues. Full variable domain (rest looked up from reference TRBV7-2 and TRBJ1-6): GAGVSQSPSNKVTEKGKDVELRCDPISGHTALYWYRQSLGQGLEFLIYFQGNSAPDKSGLPSDRFSAERTGGSVSTLTIQRTQQEDSAVYLCASRIYNSPLHFGNGTRLTVT.

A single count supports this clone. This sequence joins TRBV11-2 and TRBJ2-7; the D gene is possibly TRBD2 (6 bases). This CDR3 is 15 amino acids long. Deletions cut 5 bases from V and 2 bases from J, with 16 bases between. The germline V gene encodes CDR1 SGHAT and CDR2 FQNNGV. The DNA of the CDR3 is TGTGCCAGCAGCGCAATCGGGGGATCGGCCTACGAGCAGTACTTC. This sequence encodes CASSAIGGSAYEQYF. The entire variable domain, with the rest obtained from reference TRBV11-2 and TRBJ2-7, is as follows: EAGVAQSPRYKIIEKRQSVAFWCNPISGHATLYWYQQILGQGPKLLIQFQNNGVVDDSQLPKDRFSAERLKGVDSTLKIQPAKLEDSAVYLCASSAIGGSAYEQYFGPGTRLTVT.

The CDR3 DNA reads as TGTGCCAGCAGCTTACTGTATGAAAAACTGTTTTTT. Translating gives CASSLLYEKLFF. J is TRBJ1-4 and V is TRBV7-9; the D is unclear. Germline CDR1 SEHNR, CDR2 FQNEAQ (reference sequence). The length of the CDR3 is 12 residues. Between the trimmed V and J ends, which lost 2 bases and 6 bases, there was a span of 4 bases. Drawing the rest from reference TRBV7-9 and TRBJ1-4, the complete variable domain is DTGVSQNPRHKITKRGQNVTFRCDPISEHNRLYWYRQTLGQGPEFLTYFQNEAQLEKSRLLSDRFSAERPKGSFSTLEIQRTEQGDSAMYLCASSLLYEKLFFGSGTQLSVL.

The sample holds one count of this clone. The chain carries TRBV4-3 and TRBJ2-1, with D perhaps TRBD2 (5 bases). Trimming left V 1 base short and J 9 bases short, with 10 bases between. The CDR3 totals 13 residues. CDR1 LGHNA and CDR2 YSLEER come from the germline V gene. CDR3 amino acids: CASSQGFGGEQFF. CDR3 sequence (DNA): TGCGCCAGCAGCCAAGGTTTCGGAGGTGAGCAGTTCTTC.

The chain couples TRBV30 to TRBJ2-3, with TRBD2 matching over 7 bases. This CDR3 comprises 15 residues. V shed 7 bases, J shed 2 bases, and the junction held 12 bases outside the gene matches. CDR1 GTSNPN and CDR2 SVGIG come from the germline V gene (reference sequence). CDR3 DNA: TGTGCCTCATCAACCGGGACTACGTACACAGATACGCAGTATTTT. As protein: CASSTGTTYTDTQYF.

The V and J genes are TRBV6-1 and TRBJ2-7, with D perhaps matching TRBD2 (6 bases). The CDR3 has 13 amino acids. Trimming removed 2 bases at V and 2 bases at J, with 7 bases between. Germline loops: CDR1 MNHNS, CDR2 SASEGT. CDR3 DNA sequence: TGTGCCAGCAGTGAATGGGGGGCCTACGAGCAGTACGTC. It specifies CASSEWGAYEQYV.

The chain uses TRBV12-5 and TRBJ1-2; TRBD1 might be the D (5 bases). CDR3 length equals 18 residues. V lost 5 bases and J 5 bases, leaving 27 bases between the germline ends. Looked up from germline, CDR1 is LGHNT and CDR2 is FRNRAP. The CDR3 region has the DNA TGTGCTAGTGGTCCGTTTGGGCTCCTCCGACAGATCCTTTATGGCTACACCTTC. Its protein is CASGPFGLLRQILYGYTF.

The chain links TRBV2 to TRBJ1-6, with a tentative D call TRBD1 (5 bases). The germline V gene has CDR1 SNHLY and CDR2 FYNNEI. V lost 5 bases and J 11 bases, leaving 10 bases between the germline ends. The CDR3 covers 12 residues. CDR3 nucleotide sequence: TGTGCCAGCAGTCAGGGTCATGCACCCCTCCACTTT. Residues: CASSQGHAPLHF.

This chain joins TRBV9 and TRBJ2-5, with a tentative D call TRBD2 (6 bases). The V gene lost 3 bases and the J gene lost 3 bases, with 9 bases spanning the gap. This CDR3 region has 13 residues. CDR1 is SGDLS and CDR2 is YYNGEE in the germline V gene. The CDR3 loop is CASSASAEETQYF. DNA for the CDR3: TGTGCCAGCAGCGCTAGCGCTGAAGAGACCCAGTACTTC.

CDR3 in amino acids: CASGLPGGSYEQYF. The CDR3 DNA sequence: TGTGCTAGTGGTTTGCCGGGCGGGTCCTACGAGCAGTACTTC. This sequence joins TRBV12-5 and TRBJ2-7, with D possibly TRBD2 on 5 matching bases. V lost 2 bases and J lost 1, with 9 bases in between. The CDR3 consists of 14 residues. Germline V lookup: CDR1 LGHNT, CDR2 FRNRAP.

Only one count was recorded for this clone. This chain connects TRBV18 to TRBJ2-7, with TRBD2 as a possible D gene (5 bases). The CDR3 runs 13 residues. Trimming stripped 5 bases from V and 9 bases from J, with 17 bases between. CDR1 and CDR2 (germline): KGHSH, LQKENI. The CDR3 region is CASSSGILGGQYV. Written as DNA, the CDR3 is TGTGCCAGCTCATCCGGGATCCTCGGAGGGCAGTACGTC.

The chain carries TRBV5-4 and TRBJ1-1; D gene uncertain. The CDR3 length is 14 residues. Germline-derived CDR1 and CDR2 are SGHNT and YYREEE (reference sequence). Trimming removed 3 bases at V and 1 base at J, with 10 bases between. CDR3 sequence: CASSWLGWNTEAFF. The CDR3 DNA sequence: TGTGCCAGCAGCTGGTTGGGATGGAACACTGAAGCTTTCTTT.

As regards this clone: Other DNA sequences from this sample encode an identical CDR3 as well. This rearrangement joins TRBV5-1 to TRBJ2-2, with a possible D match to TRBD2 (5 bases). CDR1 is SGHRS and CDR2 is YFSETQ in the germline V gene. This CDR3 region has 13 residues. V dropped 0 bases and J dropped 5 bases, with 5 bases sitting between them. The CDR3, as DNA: TGCGCCAGCAGCTTGGCGGGGACCGGGGAGCTGTTTTTT. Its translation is CASSLAGTGELFF.

The CDR3 sequence is CASSRVALTGVYEQYF. DNA for the CDR3: TGTGCCAGCAGCCGAGTCGCATTAACCGGGGTGTACGAGCAGTACTTC. The rearrangement uses TRBV11-2 and TRBJ2-7, with D tentatively TRBD2 (5 bases). The V gene's germline CDR1 is SGHAT and CDR2 FQNNGV. Trimming stripped 5 bases from V and 4 bases from J, with 21 bases between. This CDR3 is built from 16 residues.

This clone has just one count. For the CDR3, the DNA is TGTGCCAGCTCCCTACAGCGGGACGCCTACAATGAGCAGTTCTTC. It is translated as CASSLQRDAYNEQFF. The rearrangement uses TRBV18 and TRBJ2-1, with TRBD2 matching over 7 bases. The V and J ends lost 6 bases and 2 bases, in that order; junction bases with no gene match: 7. CDR1 is KGHSH, CDR2 LQKENI, per germline. The CDR3 extends over 15 amino acids. Filled out from reference TRBV18 and TRBJ2-1, the complete variable domain reads NAGVMQNPRHLVRRRGQEARLRCSPMKGHSHVYWYRQLPEEGLKFMVYLQKENIIDESGMPKERFSAEFPKEGPSILRIQQVVRGDSAAYFCASSLQRDAYNEQFFGPGTRLTVL.

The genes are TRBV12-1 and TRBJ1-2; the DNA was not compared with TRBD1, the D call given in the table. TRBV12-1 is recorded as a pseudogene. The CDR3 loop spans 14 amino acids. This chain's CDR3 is CASSFSATDYGYTF. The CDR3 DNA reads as TGTGCCAGCAGCTTTTCGGCGACAGACTATGGCTACACCTTC.

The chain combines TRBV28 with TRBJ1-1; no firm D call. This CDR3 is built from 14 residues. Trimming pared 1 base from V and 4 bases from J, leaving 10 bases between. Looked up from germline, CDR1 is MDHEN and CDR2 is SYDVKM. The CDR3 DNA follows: TGTGCCAGCAGTTTATTGGGAGAGTTCACTGAAGCTTTCTTT. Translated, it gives CASSLLGEFTEAFF.

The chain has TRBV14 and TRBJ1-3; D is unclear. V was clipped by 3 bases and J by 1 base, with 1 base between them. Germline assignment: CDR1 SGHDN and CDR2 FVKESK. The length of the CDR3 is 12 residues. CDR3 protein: CASSQSGNTIYF. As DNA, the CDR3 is TGTGCCAGCAGCCAGTCTGGAAACACCATATATTTT.

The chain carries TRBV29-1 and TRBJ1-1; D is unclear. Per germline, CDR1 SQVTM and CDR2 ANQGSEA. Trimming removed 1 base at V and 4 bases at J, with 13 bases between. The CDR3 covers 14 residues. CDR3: CSVEVGDWGTEAFF. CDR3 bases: TGCAGCGTTGAAGTTGGGGATTGGGGCACTGAAGCTTTCTTT.

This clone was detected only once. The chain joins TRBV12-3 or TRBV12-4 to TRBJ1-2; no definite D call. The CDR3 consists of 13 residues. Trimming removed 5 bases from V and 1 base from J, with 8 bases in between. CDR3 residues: CASSPGLNYGYTF. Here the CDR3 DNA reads TGTGCCAGCAGTCCTGGCCTTAACTATGGCTACACCTTC.

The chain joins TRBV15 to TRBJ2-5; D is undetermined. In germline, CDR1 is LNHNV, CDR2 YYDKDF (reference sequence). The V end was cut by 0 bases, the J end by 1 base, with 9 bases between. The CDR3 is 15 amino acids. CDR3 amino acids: CATSRDRVGQETQYF. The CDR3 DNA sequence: TGTGCCACCAGCAGAGATAGGGTTGGCCAAGAGACCCAGTACTTC.

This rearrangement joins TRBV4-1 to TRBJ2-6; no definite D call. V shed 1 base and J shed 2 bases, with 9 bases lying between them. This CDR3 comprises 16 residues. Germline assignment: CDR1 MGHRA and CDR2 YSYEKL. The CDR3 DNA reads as TGCGCCAGCAGCCAAGTTGGCGGAACTGGGGCCAACGTCCTGACTTTC. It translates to CASSQVGGTGANVLTF.